Each of the 10 T cell receptor beta chains below was sequenced from the same sample in a study of T cells after yellow fever vaccination. TCRdb re-called the 5' RACE reads with MiXCR, one entry per CDR3 protein. The profile shows roughly 520,000 distinct CDR3 sequences, around a fifth of them singletons. The source was PBMCs, collected about 21 days after the first yellow fever vaccination. These receptor sequences come from a young man who received the YFV17D yellow fever vaccine.

This clonotype was counted between two and nine times. V is TRBV4-1 and J is TRBJ1-4, with unresolved D. The CDR3 is 17 residues long. Germline V gene data show CDR1 as MGHRA and CDR2 as YSYEKL. V was clipped by 1 base and J by 8 bases, with 20 bases between them. The CDR3 region is CASSQGNSAAVQEKLFF. The CDR3 DNA reads TGCGCCAGCAGCCAAGGGAATTCGGCGGCAGTCCAAGAAAAACTGTTTTTT.

This sequence joins TRBV27 and TRBJ2-1; TRBD2 matches at 7 bases. The CDR3 runs to 15 residues. The germline gives CDR1 MNHEY, CDR2 SMNVEV (reference sequence). V was clipped by 3 bases and J by 5 bases; unmatched bases: 7. In nucleotides, the CDR3 is TGTGCCAGCAGTTTCCCGGGGGGTCGGAACAATGAGCAGTTCTTC. Residues: CASSFPGGRNNEQFF.

This clonotype was seen only a few times. This chain joins TRBV7-2 and TRBJ2-7, with 9 bases identical to TRBD2. The CDR3 is made up of 15 amino acids. Germline V CDR1 and CDR2: SGHTA, FQGNSA. V lost 1 base and J lost 0; bases outside the gene matches: 1. The CDR3: CASSLVRGGSYEQYV. In DNA form, the CDR3 reads TGTGCCAGCAGCTTAGTGCGGGGGGGCTCCTACGAGCAGTACGTC.

Written as DNA, the CDR3 is TGTGCCAGCAGTGAAGCGCCAGGGGGATCGGGGCAGCCCCAGCATTTT. Amino acid sequence: CASSEAPGGSGQPQHF. J is TRBJ1-5 and V is TRBV6-1; 7 bases are shared with TRBD1. Germline V gene data show CDR1 as MNHNS and CDR2 as SASEGT. V lost 0 bases, J lost 7 bases, and 9 bases stayed unmatched. CDR3 size: 16 residues.

The V call is TRBV11-2, the J call TRBJ2-3; TRBD2 is a possible D gene (6 bases). The CDR3 is 14 amino acids. Germline CDR1 SGHAT, CDR2 FQNNGV. Trimming removed 6 bases at V and 1 base at J, with 11 bases between. The CDR3 is CASRESGGTDTQYF. DNA of the CDR3: TGTGCCAGCAGGGAATCGGGGGGCACAGATACGCAGTATTTT.

This clonotype was observed a handful of times. V gene TRBV5-5 combines with J gene TRBJ1-4; no clear D gene. Trimming removed 2 bases from V and 8 bases from J, with 10 bases in between. CDR3 size: 13 residues. Per the germline V gene, CDR1 is SGHKS and CDR2 is YYEKEE (reference sequence). The CDR3 nucleotides are TGTGCCAGCAGCTTTCCGTCCGAGGAAAAACTGTTTTTT. Protein product: CASSFPSEEKLFF.

This chain connects TRBV7-3 to TRBJ1-1; D gene uncertain. The CDR3 covers 13 residues. The V gene lost 5 bases and the J gene lost 8 bases, with 15 bases spanning the gap. Germline assignment: CDR1 SGHTA and CDR2 FQGTGA. The CDR3 loop reads CASSVTTDREAFF. In DNA form, the CDR3 reads TGTGCCAGCAGCGTTACGACGGACCGGGAAGCTTTCTTT.

The chain is built from TRBV12-3 or TRBV12-4 and TRBJ1-3; a weak D match, TRBD1 (6 bases). The CDR3 spans 14 residues. V lost 6 bases and J 0 bases, leaving 9 bases between the germline ends. This CDR3 is CASSGQSSGNTIYF. Here the CDR3 DNA reads TGTGCCAGCAGCGGACAGAGCTCTGGAAACACCATATATTTT.

This sequence joins TRBV20-1 and TRBJ1-1; 7 bases align to TRBD1. The CDR3 spans 13 residues. Germline V gene data show CDR1 as DFQATT and CDR2 as SNEGSKA (reference sequence). V was pared by 6 bases and J by 3 bases, with 7 bases of the junction left unmatched. The CDR3 DNA reads TGCAGTGCCCCCTCCCAGGGGGACACTGAAGCTTTCTTT. This gives the protein CSAPSQGDTEAFF.

This clonotype was counted only a few times. V gene TRBV28 combines with J gene TRBJ1-6; weak D call: TRBD1 (5 bases). Trimming pared 2 bases from V and 0 bases from J, leaving 14 bases between. The germline V gene encodes CDR1 MDHEN and CDR2 SYDVKM. The CDR3 has 18 amino acids. DNA of the CDR3: TGTGCCAGCAGTTTAGGGACCCGAGGGAGCTCCTATAATTCACCCCTCCACTTT. It encodes CASSLGTRGSSYNSPLHF.